These 2 T cell receptor beta chains came from one sample sequenced in a study of regulatory T cells in long-lasting Graves disease. For TCR beta, libraries came from iRepertoire HTBI primers and Arm-PCR of CDR3 regions. TCRdb re-derived calls from the multiplex PCR reads in MiXCR, one entry per CDR3 protein. The sample includes roughly 380,000 distinct CDR3 sequences, 15% to 17% seen only once; the top ten take 20% to 25%. Indicated time point: newly diagnosed GD, antithyroid drugs for less than 3 months. Isolated PBMC RNA provided the starting material for the TCR library. The sequencing used peripheral blood mononuclear cells (PBMCs), collected at new diagnosis, from a patient treated with antithyroid drugs. The receptors were sampled from a female donor with Graves disease.

This clonotype was detected ten times or more. The rearrangement uses TRBV25-1 and TRBJ1-5; TRBD1 matches 10 bases. CDR3 length equals 16 residues. Germline V gives CDR1 MGHDK, CDR2 SYGVNS. V gave up 6 bases and J gave up 1 base; unmatched junction bases: 6. The CDR3 region has the DNA TGTGCCAGCAGCGGACAGGGGGATGGGAGCAATCAGCCCCAGCATTTT. The encoded protein is CASSGQGDGSNQPQHF.

The chain couples TRBV6-5 to TRBJ1-5; D is unresolved. The V end was cut by 2 bases, the J end by 5 bases, with 10 bases between. The CDR3 extends over 14 amino acids. CDR1 MNHEY and CDR2 SVGAGI come from the germline V gene. CDR3 sequence (DNA): TGTGCCAGCAGTTACGACGGGCTTGATCAGCCCCAGCATTTT. Translated: CASSYDGLDQPQHF.